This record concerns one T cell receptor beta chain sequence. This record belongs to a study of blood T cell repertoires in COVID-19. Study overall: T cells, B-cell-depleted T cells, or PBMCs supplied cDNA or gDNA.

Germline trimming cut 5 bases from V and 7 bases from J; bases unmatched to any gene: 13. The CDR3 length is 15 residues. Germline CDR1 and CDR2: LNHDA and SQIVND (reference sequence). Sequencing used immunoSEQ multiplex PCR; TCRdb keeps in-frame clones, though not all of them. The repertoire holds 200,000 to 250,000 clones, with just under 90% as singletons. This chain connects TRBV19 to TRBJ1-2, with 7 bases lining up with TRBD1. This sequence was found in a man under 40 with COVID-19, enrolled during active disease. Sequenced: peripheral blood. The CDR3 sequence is CASSDRELPFGGYTF. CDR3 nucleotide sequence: TGTGCCAGTAGTGACAGGGAACTCCCTTTTGGTGGCTACACCTTC.